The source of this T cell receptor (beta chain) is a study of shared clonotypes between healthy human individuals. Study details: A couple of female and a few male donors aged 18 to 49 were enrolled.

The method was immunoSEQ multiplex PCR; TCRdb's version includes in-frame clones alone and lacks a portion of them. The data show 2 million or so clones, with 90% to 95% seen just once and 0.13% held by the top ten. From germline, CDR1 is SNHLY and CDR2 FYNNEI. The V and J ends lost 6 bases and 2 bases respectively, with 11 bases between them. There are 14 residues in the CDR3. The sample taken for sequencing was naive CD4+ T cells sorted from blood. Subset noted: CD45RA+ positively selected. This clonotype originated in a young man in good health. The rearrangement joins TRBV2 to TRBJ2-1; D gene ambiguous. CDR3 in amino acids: CASRYYEPYNEQFF. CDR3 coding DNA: TGTGCCAGCAGATACTACGAGCCCTACAATGAGCAGTTCTTC.